This T cell receptor beta chain was obtained from a study of cytomegalovirus exposure and HLA in healthy donors. Study background: Early released data comprised 80 million to 90 million unique TCRs from HLA-typed donors.

Points from the study as a whole: There were some V segments, including TRBV6-2 and TRBV6-3, excluded as indistinguishable. A few of the chains that were CMV-associated were confirmed in vitro to be specific for CMV antigens.

Regarding this clone: Its antigen is not known.

PCR amplification relied on 60 Vbeta primers (plus 13 Jbeta primers). Here immunoSEQ multiplex PCR was the method, and the copy in TCRdb shows in-frame clones only, minus some. The repertoire holds around 100,000 clones, with 60% to 85% as singletons. The V gene's germline CDR1 is LGHNA and CDR2 YNFKEQ. J lost 7 bases, V lost 0 bases, and 10 bases had no gene match. The CDR3 sequence is 17 residues long. Sample: PBMCs. The chain recombines TRBV4-2 with TRBJ2-2; 8 nucleotides align to TRBD2. This TCR derives from a female donor in good health and CMV-seropositive. The CDR3 coding sequence is TGTGCCAGCAGCCAAGATCCGGCGGGGGGATTCAACGGGGAGCTGTTTTTT. Protein product: CASSQDPAGGFNGELFF.